The present entry profiles one T cell receptor (beta chain) with its context. Its target is not known. This sample is part of a study of a mutant IDH1 vaccine in newly diagnosed glioma. As for the study in general: Prior therapy was radiotherapy, temozolomide, or both; most received both. Study-wide points: Changes to the top peripheral T cell clonotypes appeared unrelated to pseudoprogression. Of all patients, nearly 95% showed vaccine-induced immune responses.

The time point was: baseline, week 1 (first vaccination visit). The treatment: pre-vaccination baseline after standard-of-care therapy. Each donor presented with a new WHO grade 3 or 4 astrocytoma that tested IDH1-mutant and showed ATRX loss. This CDR3 contains 13 residues. From germline, CDR1 is SGHNT and CDR2 YYREEE (reference sequence). The germline V and J ends were trimmed by 1 base and 6 bases, with 11 bases remaining between them. The table came from immunoSEQ multiplex PCR; TCRdb's copy has only in-frame clones and leaves some out. The data hold around 24,000 clones, with approximately 93% observed a single time.

Sequencing used PBMCs, obtained from a glioma patient treated with radiotherapy, temozolomide or both. The rearrangement links TRBV5-4 to TRBJ2-7; unclear D gene. This receptor was identified in a man in his forties or fifties with glioma. CDR3 nucleotide sequence: TGTGCCAGCAGCTTGAAAGGGTCGTTCGAGCAGTACTTC. Translated, it gives CASSLKGSFEQYF.